This TCR beta chain was retrieved from a study of early T cells in non-severe SARS-CoV-2 infection (dated by TCRdb to the early 2020s). General notes on the study: Bulk RNA from unsorted whole blood was used for TCR sequencing, so alpha and beta chains could not be paired. The full study reports these points: VDJdb matching was skewed toward anti-spike CD8 responses, so virus-specific expansions were likely underestimated and private and CD4 specificities were missed.

The CDR3 sequence holds 13 residues, the cysteine and phenylalanine included. The DNA shown is the 39-base CDR3, in frame from base 1. CDR1 and CDR2 (SGHTA, FQGTGA) derive from the germline V gene. Unmatched junction bases come to 2, with V trimmed by 5 bases and J by 4 bases. The library was prepared using 5' RACE. Sequencer: NextSeq 500. To correct for sequencing error and PCR bias, the TCR library protocol tagged individual cDNA molecules with unique molecular identifiers. Sequencing covered both TCR alpha and beta chains, and within each sample the abundances of alpha and beta sequences were tightly co-correlated. The original pipeline was this. Decombinator V4 was used to annotate the V gene, J gene and CDR3 of the TCR sequences. Expanded TCRs were defined as changing significantly between any two time points under a Poisson model with p below 0.0001. TCR abundances were normalised to the total number of TCRs sequenced per sample and were expressed as counts per million. TRAV1-2 paired with TRAJ12, TRAJ20 or TRAJ33 defined MAIT TCRs, while TRAV10 paired with TRAJ18 defined iNKT TCRs. VDJdb, accessed 1 November 2021, was searched for CMV, EBV and SARS-CoV-2 annotated TCRs, with TCRs annotated for multiple antigens excluded. TCRdb trimmed the raw reads at Q25, called clones with MiXCR and kept productive beta chains. Identical CDR3 protein sequences are pooled into one entry, listed with their most common genes and DNA. These V and J calls originate from TCRdb's pipeline instead of the authors' own analysis. This sample is represented by over 30,000 distinct CDR3 sequences; about 4.9% of them were singletons. 20% to 25% of the sample goes to the ten largest clones.

This clonotype was observed many times. It has no known antigen specificity. No base quality information exists; no much larger clone differs at one position. A case-control design nested within a healthcare worker cohort in London, UK, was used, with weekly nasopharyngeal swab PCR tests and blood sampling performed. Healthcare workers were recruited during the week of the UK lockdown, between 23 and 31 March 2020, and followed weekly for up to roughly 15 weeks. Sequencing input: whole blood. This TCR was recovered from an adult who was a healthcare worker with PCR-confirmed SARS-CoV-2 infection or an uninfected control (not recorded which). The chain is assembled from TRBV7-3 and TRBJ2-7, and TRBD1 matches 10 of the central bases. At the DNA level, the sequence is TGTGCCAGCAGCCGGACAGGGGGTTACGAGCAGTACTTC. Its translation reads: CASSRTGGYEQYF.